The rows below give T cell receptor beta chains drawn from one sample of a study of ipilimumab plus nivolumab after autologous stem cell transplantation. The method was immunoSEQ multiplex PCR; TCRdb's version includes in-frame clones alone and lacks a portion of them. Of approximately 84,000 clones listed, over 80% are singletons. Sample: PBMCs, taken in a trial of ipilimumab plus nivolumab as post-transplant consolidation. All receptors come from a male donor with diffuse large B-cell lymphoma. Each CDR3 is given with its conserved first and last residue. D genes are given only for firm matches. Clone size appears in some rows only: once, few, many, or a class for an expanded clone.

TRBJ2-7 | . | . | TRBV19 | TGTGCCAGTAGCACTAGCCCCTACGAGCAGTACTTC | CASSTSPYEQYF
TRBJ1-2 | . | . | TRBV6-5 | TGTGCCAGCCTATCACCCCGCCAGGGGCCCGGCTACACCTTC | CASLSPRQGPGYTF
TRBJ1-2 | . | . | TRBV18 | TGTGCCAGCTCACCTACCTTGAGCTATGGCTACACCTTC | CASSPTLSYGYTF
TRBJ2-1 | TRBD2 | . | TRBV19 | TGTGCCAGTAGTGGCTCCGGGACTAGCCGAGGGGATGAGCAGTTCTTC | CASSGSGTSRGDEQFF
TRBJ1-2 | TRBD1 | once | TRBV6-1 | TGTGCCAGCAGCGCGTCCAGGGGGGGAATCTATGGCTACACCTTC | CASSASRGGIYGYTF
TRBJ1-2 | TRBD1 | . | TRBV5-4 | TGTGCCAGCAGCTTTGTGACAGGGGAAAGGACTGGCTATGGCTACACCTTC | CASSFVTGERTGYGYTF
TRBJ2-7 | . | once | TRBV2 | TGTGCCAGCGGTTCACAGGCCTCCTCCTCCTACGAGCAGTACTTC | CASGSQASSSYEQYF
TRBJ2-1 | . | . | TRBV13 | TGTGCCAGCAGCTTATCGCGGCAGGGCGGGAATGAGCAGTTCTTC | CASSLSRQGGNEQFF
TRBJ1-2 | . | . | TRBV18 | TGTGCCAGCTCACCTACGCCAGGGGAAAGTAACTATGGCTACACCTTC | CASSPTPGESNYGYTF
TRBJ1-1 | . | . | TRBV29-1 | TGCAGCGTTGGAAGTGGAAACACTGAAGCTTTCTTT | CSVGSGNTEAFF
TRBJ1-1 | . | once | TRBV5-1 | TGCGCCAGCAGCAGAGATTACACTGAAGCTTTCTTT | CASSRDYTEAFF
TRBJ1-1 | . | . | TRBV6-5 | TGTGCCAGCAGTCACAGGGACATAGGAGCTGAAGCTTTCTTT | CASSHRDIGAEAFF
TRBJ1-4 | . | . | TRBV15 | TGTGCCACCGCCGAAGGGTTTAATGAAAAACTGTTTTTT | CATAEGFNEKLFF
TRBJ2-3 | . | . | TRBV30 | TGTGCCTGGAGTGTACAAGGGGGGCCCACAGATACGCAGTATTTT | CAWSVQGGPTDTQYF
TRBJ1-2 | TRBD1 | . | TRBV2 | TGTGCCAGCAGGGCCCCGGGACAGAACTATGGCTACACCTTC | CASRAPGQNYGYTF
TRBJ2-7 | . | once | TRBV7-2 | TGTGCCAGCAGCTTAGCCGGGCTGACCTACGAGCAGTACTTC | CASSLAGLTYEQYF
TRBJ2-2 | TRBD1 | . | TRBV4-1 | TGCGCCAGCAGCCAGGGACAGGTTACTGGCACCGGGGAGCTGTTTTTT | CASSQGQVTGTGELFF
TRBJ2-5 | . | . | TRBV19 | TGTGCCAGTAGTACGGACAGCCAAGAGACCCAGTACTTC | CASSTDSQETQYF